A single sample is the source of the 12 T cell receptor beta chains below, sequenced in a study of low-dose radiotherapy and immunotherapy resistance in tumors. TRAV- and TRBV-specific primers, spanning alpha and beta chains, primed first-strand cDNA. TCR amplification ran 15 to 20 PCR cycles using constant-region and V-primer adapter primers. TCRdb reprocessed the reads via MiXCR and lists one record per CDR3 protein. The sample lists about 9,800 distinct CDR3 sequences, about 68% occurring once. These receptors were taken from a human donor with advanced metastatic prostate, ovarian, gallbladder or colorectal cancer (not recorded which). This table probably holds off-target reads from a library built for another chain.

The rearrangement links TRBV3-1 to TRBJ2-1, with TRBD1 as a possible D gene (6 bases). CDR1 and CDR2 from the germline V gene are LGHDT and YNNKEL (reference sequence). The ends were cut back, 1 base at V and 3 bases at J, with 13 bases in the middle. The CDR3 sequence is 16 residues long. In nucleotides, the CDR3 is TGTGCCAGCAGCCAAGTCCGACAGGTCCTCTACAATGAGCAGTTCTTC. Amino acid sequence: CASSQVRQVLYNEQFF.

The DNA for the CDR3 is TGTGCCAGCAGCCCTCCGGGAGATTACCGGGGGGCCTACAATGAGCAGTTCTTC. Protein: CASSPPGDYRGAYNEQFF. The V and J genes are TRBV13 and TRBJ2-1, with 7 bases identical to TRBD2. The ends lost 5 bases at V and 2 bases at J; junction bases unmatched: 15. This CDR3 spans 18 amino acids. Germline CDR1 and CDR2: PRHDT and FYEKMQ (reference sequence).

Only a few counts were recorded for this clonotype. J is TRBJ2-4 and V is TRBV20-1; the match to TRBD1 covers 10 bases. This CDR3 is 17 amino acids long. Germline V CDR1 and CDR2: DFQATT, SNEGSKA (reference sequence). V lost 6 bases and J lost 0; bases outside the gene matches: 11. The CDR3 DNA is TGCAGTGCGTTTCCGGGACAGGGGCCCTTAGCCAAAAACATTCAGTACTTC. Its protein product is CSAFPGQGPLAKNIQYF.

J is TRBJ1-1 and V is TRBV29-1; TRBD1 matches at 8 bases. V was pared by 6 bases and J by 5 bases, with 2 bases of the junction left unmatched. This CDR3 region has 11 residues. Germline V gives CDR1 SQVTM, CDR2 ANQGSEA. CDR3 coding DNA: TGCAGCGTACAGGGGGTGACTGAAGCTTTCTTT. Amino acid sequence: CSVQGVTEAFF. The full variable domain, in which reference TRBV29-1 and TRBJ1-1 provide the parts outside the CDR3, is SAVISQKPSRDICQRGTSLTIQCQVDSQVTMMFWYRQQPGQSLTLIATANQGSEATYESGFVIDKFPISRPNLTFSTLTVSNMSPEDSSIYLCSVQGVTEAFFGQGTRLTVV.

The genes are TRBV7-2 and TRBJ2-7, with 9 bases that match TRBD1. This CDR3 has 13 amino acids. Germline V gene lookup returns CDR1 SGHTA and CDR2 FQGNSA. Germline trimming cut 5 bases from V and 5 bases from J; bases unmatched to any gene: 4. The chain's CDR3 is CASSRTGDHEQYF. The CDR3, as DNA: TGTGCCAGCAGCCGGACAGGGGACCACGAGCAGTACTTC.

The J gene is TRBJ1-1, the V gene TRBV5-5; 9 nucleotides agree with TRBD1. The CDR3 totals 15 residues. The germline gives CDR1 SGHKS, CDR2 YYEKEE (reference sequence). Trimming cost V 3 bases and J 2 bases; bases outside gene matches: 5. This CDR3 reads CASSSLGQGNTEAFF. In DNA form, the CDR3 reads TGTGCCAGCAGCTCGCTGGGACAGGGTAACACTGAAGCTTTCTTT.

The J gene is TRBJ2-2, the V gene TRBV10-3, with D uncertain. The CDR3 is made up of 13 amino acids. Germline V gene sequence: CDR1 ENHRY, CDR2 SYGVKD. V shed 6 bases and J shed 5 bases, with 10 bases lying between them. CDR3 bases: TGTGCCATCAGAAGAGACGGGACCGGGGAGCTGTTTTTT. As protein: CAIRRDGTGELFF.

This clonotype has a single count. The V gene is TRBV29-1, the J gene TRBJ2-5; TRBD2 matches 7 bases. The V and J ends lost 3 bases and 5 bases, in that order; junction bases with no gene match: 6. The length of the CDR3 is 13 residues. Germline loops: CDR1 SQVTM, CDR2 ANQGSEA. CDR3 bases: TGCAGCGTTGACGGCGGGAGTGGGGAGACCCAGTACTTC. Amino acids: CSVDGGSGETQYF.

This clonotype showed up just a few times. This sequence joins TRBV30 and TRBJ2-1; no firm D call. Trimming left V 6 bases short and J 3 bases short, with 9 bases between. The germline V gene encodes CDR1 GTSNPN and CDR2 SVGIG (reference sequence). CDR3 size: 12 residues. CDR3 bases: TGTGCCTGTACCACTAACTACAATGAGCAGTTCTTC. It codes for CACTTNYNEQFF.

The chain combines TRBV12-3 or TRBV12-4 with TRBJ1-2; D not certain. V lost 3 bases to trimming and J lost 3 bases, with 11 bases between them. This CDR3 region has 14 residues. CDR3 sequence reads: CASSLEGRDYGYTF. CDR3 in DNA: TGTGCCAGCAGTTTGGAAGGAAGGGACTATGGCTACACCTTC.

This rearrangement joins TRBV3-1 to TRBJ1-5; no definite D call. This CDR3 has 13 residues. Germline V CDR1 and CDR2: LGHDT, YNNKEL (reference sequence). V lost 4 bases and J 1 base, leaving 5 bases between the germline ends. DNA for the CDR3: TGTGCCAGCAGCCTTGAGAGCAATCAGCCCCAGCATTTT. It translates to CASSLESNQPQHF.

J is TRBJ1-2 and V is TRBV6-5, with 7 bases lining up with TRBD1. Trimming cost V 6 bases and J 5 bases; bases outside gene matches: 12. The CDR3 has 15 residues. Germline values: CDR1 MNHEY, CDR2 SVGAGI. The CDR3: CASRSGQAKSYGYTF. DNA of the CDR3: TGTGCCAGCAGATCCGGACAGGCGAAATCATATGGCTACACCTTC.